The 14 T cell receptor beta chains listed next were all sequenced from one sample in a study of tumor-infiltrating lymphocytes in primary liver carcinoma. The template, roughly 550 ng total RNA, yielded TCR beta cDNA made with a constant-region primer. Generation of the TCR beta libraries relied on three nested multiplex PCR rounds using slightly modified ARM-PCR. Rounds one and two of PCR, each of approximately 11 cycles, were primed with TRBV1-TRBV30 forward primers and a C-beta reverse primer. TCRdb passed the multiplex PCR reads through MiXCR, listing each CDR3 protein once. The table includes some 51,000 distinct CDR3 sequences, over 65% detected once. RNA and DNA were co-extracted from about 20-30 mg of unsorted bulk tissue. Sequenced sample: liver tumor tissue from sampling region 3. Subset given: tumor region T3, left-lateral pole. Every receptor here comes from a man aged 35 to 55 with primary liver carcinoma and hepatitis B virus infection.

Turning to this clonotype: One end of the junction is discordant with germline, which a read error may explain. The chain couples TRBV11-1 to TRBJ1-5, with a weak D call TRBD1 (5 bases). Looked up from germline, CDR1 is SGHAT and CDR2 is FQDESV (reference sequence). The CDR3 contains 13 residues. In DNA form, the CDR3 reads TGTGCCGGCAGCTCCGGGGCAGATCGGCCCCAGCATTTT. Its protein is CAGSSGADRPQHF.

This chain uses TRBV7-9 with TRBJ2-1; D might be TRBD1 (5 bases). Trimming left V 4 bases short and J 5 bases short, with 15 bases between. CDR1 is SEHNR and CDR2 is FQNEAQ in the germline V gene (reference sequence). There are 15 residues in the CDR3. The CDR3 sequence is CASSYQDNFDNEQFF. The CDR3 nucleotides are TGTGCCAGCAGCTACCAGGACAACTTCGACAATGAGCAGTTCTTC.

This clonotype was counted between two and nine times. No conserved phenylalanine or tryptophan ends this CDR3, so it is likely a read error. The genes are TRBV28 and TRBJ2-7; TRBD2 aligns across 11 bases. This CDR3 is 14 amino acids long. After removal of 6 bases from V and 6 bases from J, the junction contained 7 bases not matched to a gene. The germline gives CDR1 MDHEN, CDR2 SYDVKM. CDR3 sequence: CASSLTSGTSEQYS. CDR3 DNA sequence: TGTGCCAGCAGCCTGACTAGCGGGACAAGCGAGCAGTACTCC.

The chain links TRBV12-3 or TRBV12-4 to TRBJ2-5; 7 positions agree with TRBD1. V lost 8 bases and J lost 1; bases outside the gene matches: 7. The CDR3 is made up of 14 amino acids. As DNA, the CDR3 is TGTGCCAGCGCTCAGGGACAGTCCCAAGAGACCCAGTACTTC. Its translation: CASAQGQSQETQYF.

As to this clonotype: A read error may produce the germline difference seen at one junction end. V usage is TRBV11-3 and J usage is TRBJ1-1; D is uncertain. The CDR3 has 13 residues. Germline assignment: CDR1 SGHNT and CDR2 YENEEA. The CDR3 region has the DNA TGTGCCGGCAGGTTAGTAGTGAACACTGAAGCTTTCTTT. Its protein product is CAGRLVVNTEAFF. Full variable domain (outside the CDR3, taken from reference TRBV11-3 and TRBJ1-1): EAGVVQSPRYKIIEKKQPVAFWCNPISGHNTLYWYLQNLGQGPELLIRYENEEAVDDSQLPKDRFSAERLKGVDSTLKIQPAELGDSAVYLCAGRLVVNTEAFFGQGTRLTVV.

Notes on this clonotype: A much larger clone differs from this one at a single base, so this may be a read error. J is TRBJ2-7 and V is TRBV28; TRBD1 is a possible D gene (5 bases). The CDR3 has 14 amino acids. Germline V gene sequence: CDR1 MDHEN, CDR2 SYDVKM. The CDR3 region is CASSLNQGYYEQCF. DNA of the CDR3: TGTGCCAGCAGTTTGAACCAGGGTTACTACGAGCAGTGCTTC.

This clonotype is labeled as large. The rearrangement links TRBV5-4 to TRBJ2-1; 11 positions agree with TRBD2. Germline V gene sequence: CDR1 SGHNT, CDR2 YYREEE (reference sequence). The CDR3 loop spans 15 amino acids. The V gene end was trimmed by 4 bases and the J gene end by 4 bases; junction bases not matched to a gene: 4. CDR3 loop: CASSDRLAGYNEQFF. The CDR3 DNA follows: TGTGCCAGCAGCGATCGACTAGCGGGGTACAATGAGCAGTTCTTC.

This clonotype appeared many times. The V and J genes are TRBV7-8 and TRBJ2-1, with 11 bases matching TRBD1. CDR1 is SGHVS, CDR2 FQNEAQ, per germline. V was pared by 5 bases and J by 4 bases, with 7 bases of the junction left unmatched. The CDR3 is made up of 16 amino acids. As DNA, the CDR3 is TGTGCCAGCAGCCCGCCCGGGGACAGGGGGTACAATGAGCAGTTCTTC. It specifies CASSPPGDRGYNEQFF. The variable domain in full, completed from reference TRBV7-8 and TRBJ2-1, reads GAGVSQSPRYKVAKRGQDVALRCDPISGHVSLFWYQQALGQGPEFLTYFQNEAQLDKSGLPSDRFFAERPEGSVSTLKIQRTQQEDSAVYLCASSPPGDRGYNEQFFGPGTRLTVL.

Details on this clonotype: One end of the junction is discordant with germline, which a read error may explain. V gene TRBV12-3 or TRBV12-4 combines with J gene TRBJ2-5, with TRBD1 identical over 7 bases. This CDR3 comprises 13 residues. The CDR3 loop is CTSGWTGQETQYF. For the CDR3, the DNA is TGTACCAGCGGCTGGACAGGTCAAGAGACCCAGTACTTC.

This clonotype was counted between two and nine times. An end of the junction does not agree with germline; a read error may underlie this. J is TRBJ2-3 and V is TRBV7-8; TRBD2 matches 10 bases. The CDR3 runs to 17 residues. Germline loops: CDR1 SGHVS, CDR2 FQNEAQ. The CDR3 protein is CAGSLAQAGGPHDTQYF. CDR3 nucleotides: TGTGCCGGCAGCTTAGCCCAAGCGGGAGGGCCACATGATACCCAGTATTTT.

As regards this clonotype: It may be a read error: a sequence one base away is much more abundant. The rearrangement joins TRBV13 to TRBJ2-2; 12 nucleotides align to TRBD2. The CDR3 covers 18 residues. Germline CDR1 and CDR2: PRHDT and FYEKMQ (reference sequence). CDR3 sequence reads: CASILLQLAGGPNGELFF. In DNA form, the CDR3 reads TGTGCCAGCATCTTACTGCAGCTAGCGGGAGGGCCTAACGGGGAGCTGTTTTTT.

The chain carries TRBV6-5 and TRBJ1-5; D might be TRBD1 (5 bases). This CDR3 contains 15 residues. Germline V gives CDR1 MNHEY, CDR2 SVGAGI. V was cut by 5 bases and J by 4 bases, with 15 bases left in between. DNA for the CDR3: TGTGCCAGCAGTCTCGGGGGAGGGAGTAATCAGCCCCAGCATTTT. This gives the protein CASSLGGGSNQPQHF.

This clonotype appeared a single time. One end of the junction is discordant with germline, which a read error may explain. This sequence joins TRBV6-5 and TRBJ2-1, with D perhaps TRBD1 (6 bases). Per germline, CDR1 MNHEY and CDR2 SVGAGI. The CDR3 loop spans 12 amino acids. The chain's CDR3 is CACSLQGNEQFF. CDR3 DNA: TGTGCCTGCAGTCTACAGGGTAATGAGCAGTTCTTC.

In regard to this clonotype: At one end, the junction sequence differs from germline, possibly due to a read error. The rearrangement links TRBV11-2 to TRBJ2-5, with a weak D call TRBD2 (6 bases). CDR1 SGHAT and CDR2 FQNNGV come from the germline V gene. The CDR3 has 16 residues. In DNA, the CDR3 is TGTACCAGCAGAACCCGGGACTCGGCCCATCAAGAGACCCAGTACTTC. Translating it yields CTSRTRDSAHQETQYF.